The T cell receptor (beta chain) described here comes from a study of blood T cell repertoires in COVID-19. Germline V CDR1 and CDR2: SEHNR, FQNEAQ (reference sequence). Trimming cost V 1 base and J 2 bases, with 12 bases left between them. There are 17 residues in the CDR3. Some clones are missing from TCRdb's copy, which holds only in-frame ones; the method was immunoSEQ multiplex PCR. The sample records more than 300,000 clones, 85% to 90% being singletons. Sequencing used PBMCs or T cells enriched from blood (not recorded which). The TCR sequence derives from a woman between 18 and 29 years old who had recovered from COVID-19. The chain uses TRBV7-9 and TRBJ2-6; D possibly corresponds to TRBD1 (6 bases). The CDR3 DNA sequence: TGTGCCAGCAGCTTAGTAATTGGGGGCGCTGGGGCCAACGTCCTGACTTTC. Translating it yields CASSLVIGGAGANVLTF.